Shown below are 30 T cell receptor beta chains from a single sample sequenced in a study of blood T cell repertoires in COVID-19. Method: immunoSEQ multiplex PCR; TCRdb's copy keeps in-frame clones and lacks some. The data hold roughly 89,000 clones, with approximately 81% observed a single time. The sequencing input was peripheral blood. All receptors come from a woman of 80 years or more with acute or convalescent COVID-19.

V gene TRBV19 combines with J gene TRBJ1-3, with D unclear. Germline lookup yields CDR1 LNHDA and CDR2 SQIVND (reference sequence). The V and J ends lost 9 bases and 0 bases respectively, with 9 bases between them. The CDR3 is made up of 13 amino acids. CDR3 amino acids: CASMRGSGNTIYF. For the CDR3, the DNA is TGTGCCAGCATGCGGGGCTCTGGAAACACCATATATTTT.

The CDR3 DNA sequence: TGTGCCAGCAGCTTATCTCTAGCGGGGGGGTATTACGAGCAGTACTTC. Its protein is CASSLSLAGGYYEQYF. The J gene is TRBJ2-7, the V gene TRBV7-2, with 12 bases that match TRBD2. The V gene end was trimmed by 2 bases and the J gene end by 4 bases; junction bases not matched to a gene: 6. The germline V gene encodes CDR1 SGHTA and CDR2 FQGNSA. The CDR3 length is 16 residues.

The V gene is TRBV30, the J gene TRBJ2-7; maybe TRBD2 (6 bases). CDR3 size: 13 residues. Germline CDR1 is GTSNPN and CDR2 is SVGIG (reference sequence). V gave up 3 bases and J gave up 1 base, with 10 bases separating them. The CDR3 here is CAWRAGPSYEQYF. CDR3 bases: TGTGCCTGGAGGGCGGGGCCTTCCTACGAGCAGTACTTC.

The chain joins TRBV28 to TRBJ2-7, with 10 positions matching TRBD1. Germline V gene data show CDR1 as MDHEN and CDR2 as SYDVKM. V gave up 4 bases and J gave up 9 bases; unmatched junction bases: 12. CDR3 length equals 15 residues. DNA for the CDR3: TGTGCCAGCAGTTCCTCCGGGACAGGGGATATTGCGCAGTACTTC. Translated: CASSSSGTGDIAQYF.

The chain is built from TRBV5-1 and TRBJ2-1; 9 nucleotides agree with TRBD1. Germline V gene lookup returns CDR1 SGHRS and CDR2 YFSETQ. This CDR3 spans 20 amino acids. V lost 4 bases, J lost 1 base, and 18 bases stayed unmatched. The CDR3 region has the DNA TGCGCCAGCAGCCCATGGGGACAGGGTGGGGGACCACCGTCCTACAATGAGCAGTTCTTC. Its translation is CASSPWGQGGGPPSYNEQFF.

The V gene is TRBV5-4, the J gene TRBJ1-2, with TRBD1 as a possible D gene (5 bases). Germline V gene lookup returns CDR1 SGHNT and CDR2 YYREEE (reference sequence). This CDR3 has 13 residues. V was clipped by 0 bases and J by 6 bases, with 9 bases between them. CDR3 DNA: TGTGCCAGCAGCTTGGGGGGGGACCATGGCTACACCTTC. It encodes CASSLGGDHGYTF.

The rearrangement uses TRBV6-5 and TRBJ1-1; TRBD1 might be the D (6 bases). The V and J ends lost 2 bases and 4 bases respectively, with 14 bases between them. CDR1 and CDR2 (germline): MNHEY, SVGAGI. CDR3 size: 15 residues. Written as DNA, the CDR3 is TGTGCCAGCAGTTACCGGGCAGGGGTGATCACTGAAGCTTTCTTT. As protein: CASSYRAGVITEAFF.

The V call is TRBV29-1, the J call TRBJ2-3; D is ambiguous. Germline V gene data show CDR1 as SQVTM and CDR2 as ANQGSEA. V was pared by 3 bases and J by 0 bases, with 7 bases between. The CDR3 has 13 amino acids. The CDR3 bases are TGCAGCGTTGAGTCCAGAAGCACAGATACGCAGTATTTT. It yields the protein CSVESRSTDTQYF.

The chain couples TRBV2 to TRBJ2-3, with no clear D. The CDR3 is 14 residues long. Trimming removed 9 bases from V and 2 bases from J, with 15 bases in between. CDR1 is SNHLY, CDR2 FYNNEI, per germline. CDR3 protein: CASTLTKLTDTQYF. CDR3 nucleotides: TGTGCCAGTACCCTCACGAAACTCACAGATACGCAGTATTTT. Using reference TRBV2 and TRBJ2-3 for the parts outside the CDR3, the full variable domain is EPEVTQTPSHQVTQMGQEVILRCVPISNHLYFYWYRQILGQKVEFLVSFYNNEISEKSEIFDDQFSVERPDGSNFTLKIRSTKLEDSAMYFCASTLTKLTDTQYFGPGTRLTVL.

V is TRBV14 and J is TRBJ2-2, with D possibly matching TRBD1 (6 bases). Trimming took 4 bases from V and 2 from J, leaving 11 bases between them. The germline V gene encodes CDR1 SGHDN and CDR2 FVKESK. CDR3 length: 15 residues. CDR3 nucleotides: TGTGCCAGCAGCCCCCGGACAGCTAACACCGGGGAGCTGTTTTTT. Its protein product is CASSPRTANTGELFF.

J is TRBJ2-1 and V is TRBV7-9, with D possibly matching TRBD1 (5 bases). This CDR3 contains 14 residues. Germline V gene lookup returns CDR1 SEHNR and CDR2 FQNEAQ (reference sequence). Trimming cost V 3 bases and J 6 bases, with 12 bases left between them. For the CDR3, the DNA is TGTGCCAGCAGCTTCCCAGGGTTAGTCAATGAGCAGTTCTTC. This codes for CASSFPGLVNEQFF. The full variable domain, its missing parts supplied by reference TRBV7-9 and TRBJ2-1, is DTGVSQNPRHKITKRGQNVTFRCDPISEHNRLYWYRQTLGQGPEFLTYFQNEAQLEKSRLLSDRFSAERPKGSFSTLEIQRTEQGDSAMYLCASSFPGLVNEQFFGPGTRLTVL.

This clone was detected once. This sequence joins TRBV7-3 and TRBJ2-3, with 9 bases identical to TRBD2. Trimming removed 5 bases from V and 3 bases from J; junction bases left unmatched: 18. CDR3 length equals 19 residues. Looked up from germline, CDR1 is SGHTA and CDR2 is FQGTGA. The CDR3 DNA sequence: TGTGCCAGCAGCCAGATCCCTCGCGGGGGGGCCGGAGGGACAGATACGCAGTATTTT. The encoded protein is CASSQIPRGGAGGTDTQYF.

This chain uses TRBV9 with TRBJ1-2; a weak D match, TRBD1 (6 bases). Trimming pared 0 bases from V and 7 bases from J, leaving 19 bases between. CDR3 length equals 16 residues. The germline V gene encodes CDR1 SGDLS and CDR2 YYNGEE. The CDR3 is CASSVAAQGSPGGYTF. In DNA form, the CDR3 reads TGTGCCAGCAGCGTAGCCGCACAGGGTTCCCCTGGTGGCTACACCTTC.

The chain links TRBV19 to TRBJ1-4; D gene ambiguous. Per germline, CDR1 LNHDA and CDR2 SQIVND (reference sequence). This CDR3 is 14 amino acids long. Between the trimmed V and J ends, which lost 7 bases and 3 bases, there was a span of 12 bases. For the CDR3, the DNA is TGTGCCAGTACCCTTTGGCAGTCTAATGAAAAACTGTTTTTT. It translates to CASTLWQSNEKLFF.

The chain combines TRBV3-1 (or the pseudogene TRBV3-2) with TRBJ1-1; 7 bases line up with TRBD1. The V gene end was trimmed by 1 base and the J gene end by 4 bases; junction bases not matched to a gene: 3. The V gene's germline CDR1 is LGHDT and CDR2 YNNKEL (reference sequence). The CDR3 spans 14 residues. CDR3 protein: CASSQGDRVTEAFF. The DNA of the CDR3 is TGTGCCAGCAGCCAAGGTGACAGGGTCACTGAAGCTTTCTTT.

The chain has TRBV5-6 and TRBJ2-7, with 7 bases fitting TRBD2. CDR1 and CDR2 from the germline V gene are SGHDT and YYEEEE. This CDR3 comprises 13 residues. The V gene end was trimmed by 1 base and the J gene end by 7 bases; junction bases not matched to a gene: 5. The CDR3 DNA follows: TGTGCCAGCAGCTTGCCGGGGGGAGGAGAGCAGTACTTC. Translation gives CASSLPGGGEQYF. Based on the CDR3 plus reference TRBV5-6 and TRBJ2-7, the full variable domain is DAGVTQSPTHLIKTRGQQVTLRCSPKSGHDTVSWYQQALGQGPQFIFQYYEEEERQRGNFPDRFSGHQFPNYSSELNVNALLLGDSALYLCASSLPGGGEQYFGPGTRLTVT.

The chain recombines TRBV15 with TRBJ1-1; no reliable D call. The CDR3 is made up of 16 amino acids. Germline V gene data show CDR1 as LNHNV and CDR2 as YYDKDF (reference sequence). V was clipped by 3 bases and J by 1 base, with 15 bases between them. The CDR3 spells CATSRDNSRKNTEAFF. For the CDR3, the DNA is TGTGCCACCAGCAGGGATAACAGCAGAAAGAACACTGAAGCTTTCTTT.

The chain combines TRBV11-2 with TRBJ2-7; 11 nucleotides line up with TRBD1. The length of the CDR3 is 16 residues. Germline V gene sequence: CDR1 SGHAT, CDR2 FQNNGV. Trimming took 1 base from V and 8 from J; bases not matched to a gene: 10. The CDR3 region is CASSLAGQGGVGKQYF. The CDR3 region has the DNA TGTGCCAGCAGCTTAGCGGGACAGGGGGGGGTCGGGAAGCAGTACTTC.

The J gene is TRBJ1-1, the V gene TRBV28; TRBD1 agrees at 7 bases. Per germline, CDR1 MDHEN and CDR2 SYDVKM. The CDR3 is made up of 15 amino acids. V gave up 3 bases and J gave up 1 base; unmatched junction bases: 5. CDR3 amino acids: CASSFEGQSNTEAFF. The CDR3 region has the DNA TGTGCCAGCAGTTTTGAGGGACAGTCGAACACTGAAGCTTTCTTT.

The chain couples TRBV7-9 to TRBJ1-2; tentative D call: TRBD1 (5 bases). The germline gives CDR1 SEHNR, CDR2 FQNEAQ (reference sequence). This CDR3 is 17 amino acids long. The V end was cut by 1 base, the J end by 3 bases, with 18 bases between. CDR3 loop: CASSLVVGAGQDYGYTF. The DNA of the CDR3 is TGTGCCAGCAGCTTAGTTGTAGGGGCAGGGCAGGACTATGGCTACACCTTC.

The chain couples TRBV5-5 to TRBJ1-2; no firm D call. The CDR3 extends over 15 amino acids. Between the trimmed V and J ends, which lost 2 bases and 6 bases, there was a span of 17 bases. Germline CDR1 and CDR2: SGHKS and YYEKEE (reference sequence). The CDR3 DNA follows: TGTGCCAGCAGCTTTGAGGGTTTACCGGCTGATGGCTACACCTTC. It codes for CASSFEGLPADGYTF.

This clone appeared a single time. V usage is TRBV7-8 and J usage is TRBJ2-2, with 7 positions matching TRBD1. Germline CDR1 and CDR2: SGHVS and FQNEAQ. This CDR3 contains 14 residues. Unmatched junction bases numbered 5, after V lost 6 bases and J lost 4 bases. The CDR3, as DNA: TGTGCCAGCAGTTTGGGACAGCTCACCGGGGAGCTGTTTTTT. Translation: CASSLGQLTGELFF.

This chain connects TRBV30 to TRBJ1-5; 9 nucleotides align to TRBD1. Per germline, CDR1 GTSNPN and CDR2 SVGIG (reference sequence). Germline trimming cut 3 bases from V and 9 bases from J; bases unmatched to any gene: 9. The CDR3 is 14 residues long. The CDR3 region is CAWSLRQGGSPQHF. CDR3 coding DNA: TGTGCCTGGAGCCTCAGACAGGGGGGATCGCCCCAGCATTTT.

The chain employs TRBV14 and TRBJ1-3; 8 positions agree with TRBD1. After removal of 4 bases from V and 1 base from J, the junction contained 6 bases not matched to a gene. The germline gives CDR1 SGHDN, CDR2 FVKESK. The CDR3 length is 16 residues. CDR3 sequence: CASSPGQGGSGNTIYF. The CDR3 nucleotides read TGTGCCAGCAGCCCCGGACAGGGAGGATCTGGAAACACCATATATTTT.

The chain carries TRBV13 and TRBJ1-2, with D hard to call. Trimming pared 0 bases from V and 6 bases from J, leaving 5 bases between. Germline V CDR1 and CDR2: PRHDT, FYEKMQ (reference sequence). CDR3 length: 12 residues. Here the CDR3 reads CASSLGPDGYTF. The CDR3 bases are TGTGCCAGCAGCTTAGGTCCAGATGGCTACACCTTC.

The chain is built from TRBV9 and TRBJ2-7; 7 bases line up with TRBD2. V dropped 3 bases and J dropped 2; count of bases not matched to a gene: 11. Germline loops: CDR1 SGDLS, CDR2 YYNGEE. The CDR3 sequence is 16 residues long. The CDR3 DNA follows: TGTGCCAGCAGCGAGGGAGGGGACTGGAAGACCTACGAGCAGTACTTC. This codes for CASSEGGDWKTYEQYF.

This clone was picked up a small number of times. V is TRBV7-2 and J is TRBJ2-7, with 7 bases matching TRBD1. V shed 8 bases, J shed 3 bases, and the junction held 10 bases outside the gene matches. The CDR3 contains 14 residues. CDR1 is SGHTA and CDR2 is FQGNSA in the germline V gene. CDR3 in amino acids: CASAPGTEYYEQYF. The CDR3 DNA reads TGTGCCAGCGCCCCCGGGACAGAGTACTACGAGCAGTACTTC.

In DNA form, the CDR3 reads TGCGCCAGCAGCCAAGGGGGCGGTGGTGAAAAACTGTTTTTT. Its translation: CASSQGGGGEKLFF. The genes are TRBV4-3 and TRBJ1-4, with D tentatively TRBD1 (5 bases). CDR3 length equals 14 residues. CDR1 and CDR2 from the germline V gene are LGHNA and YSLEER. Trimming cost V 1 base and J 7 bases, with 10 bases left between them.

The rearrangement links TRBV6-5 to TRBJ1-6; D gene uncertain. The CDR3 covers 14 residues. Germline assignment: CDR1 MNHEY and CDR2 SVGAGI. V was cut by 8 bases and J by 6 bases, with 14 bases left in between. CDR3 sequence reads: CASRRQRLNSPLHF. The CDR3 nucleotides are TGTGCCAGCCGGCGTCAGAGACTTAATTCACCCCTCCACTTT.

The J gene is TRBJ1-1, the V gene TRBV10-1; 8 bases map to TRBD1. From germline, CDR1 is WNHNN and CDR2 SYGVQD (reference sequence). V gave up 0 bases and J gave up 2 bases; unmatched junction bases: 5. This CDR3 contains 16 residues. The CDR3 region is CASSESVDRGNTEAFF. In nucleotides, the CDR3 is TGCGCCAGCAGTGAGTCGGTAGACAGGGGAAACACTGAAGCTTTCTTT.